These 20 T cell receptor beta chains were all obtained from the same sample, sequenced in a study of cytomegalovirus exposure and HLA in healthy donors. PCR amplification relied on 60 Vbeta primers (plus 13 Jbeta primers). Clones were sequenced by immunoSEQ multiplex PCR, and TCRdb holds only the in-frame ones, with some missing. The sample lists about 150,000 clones, approximately 82% occurring once. The sequenced sample consisted of PBMCs. The receptors stem from a woman aged 45-60 years in good health and CMV-seropositive.

The chain links TRBV6-6 to TRBJ1-6, with TRBD1 as a possible D gene (6 bases). The V and J ends lost 5 bases and 6 bases respectively, with 11 bases between them. The germline V gene encodes CDR1 MNHNY and CDR2 SVGAGI (reference sequence). The CDR3 runs 14 residues. CDR3 coding DNA: TGTGCCAGCAGTACACAGGGAATTAATTCACCCCTCCACTTT. It specifies CASSTQGINSPLHF.

In this sample, this clone turned up once. The V and J genes are TRBV5-4 and TRBJ1-6; a possible D gene is TRBD1 (5 bases). The V end lost 0 bases, the J end lost 2 bases, and 12 bases lay between the germline ends. CDR3 size: 17 residues. The germline V gene encodes CDR1 SGHNT and CDR2 YYREEE (reference sequence). This chain's CDR3 is CASSLGQGITYNSPLHF. The CDR3 nucleotides are TGTGCCAGCAGCTTGGGGCAGGGAATAACCTATAATTCACCCCTCCACTTT. Full variable domain (remainder filled in from reference TRBV5-4 and TRBJ1-6): ETGVTQSPTHLIKTRGQQVTLRCSSQSGHNTVSWYQQALGQGPQFIFQYYREEENGRGNFPPRFSGLQFPNYSSELNVNALELDDSALYLCASSLGQGITYNSPLHFGNGTRLTVT.

In its sample, this clone was seen once. The chain links TRBV4-1 to TRBJ1-2; D gene ambiguous. The length of the CDR3 is 13 residues. Germline CDR1 and CDR2: MGHRA and YSYEKL. Trimming took off 1 base at V and 10 bases at J, with 13 bases between the two ends. In DNA form, the CDR3 reads TGCGCCAGCAGCCAAGGTTCTGGGCTGGCCTACACCTTC. This gives the protein CASSQGSGLAYTF.

This chain connects TRBV30 to TRBJ1-2; 9 bases fit TRBD1. There are 13 residues in the CDR3. Germline trimming cut 3 bases from V and 4 bases from J; bases unmatched to any gene: 3. In germline, CDR1 is GTSNPN, CDR2 SVGIG (reference sequence). CDR3 loop: CAWRGTGLYGYTF. The CDR3 DNA follows: TGTGCCTGGAGGGGGACAGGGCTCTATGGCTACACCTTC.

Of note for this clone: At one of its ends the junction is not consistent with the germline gene, which may arise from a read error. The chain is built from TRBV7-7 and TRBJ2-7; 8 bases are a match to TRBD2. CDR3 length: 18 residues. The germline CDR1 and CDR2 sequences are SSHAT and FNYEAQ (reference sequence). The CDR3 sequence is CASSLRIGRGGGNYEQYF. Here the CDR3 DNA reads TGTGCTAGCAGCTTGAGGATAGGTCGGGGGGGTGGTAACTACGAGCAGTACTTC.

The V gene is TRBV9, the J gene TRBJ2-3; D remains unclear. The germline gives CDR1 SGDLS, CDR2 YYNGEE. The CDR3 totals 13 residues. V dropped 5 bases and J dropped 4 bases, with 11 bases sitting between them. CDR3 bases: TGTGCCAGCAGTGAATACAGAGCAGATACGCAGTATTTT. Protein sequence: CASSEYRADTQYF. The full variable domain, rest sourced from reference TRBV9 and TRBJ2-3, is DSGVTQTPKHLITATGQRVTLRCSPRSGDLSVYWYQQSLDQGLQFLIQYYNGEERAKGNILERFSAQQFPDLHSELNLSSLELGDSALYFCASSEYRADTQYFGPGTRLTVL.

The chain carries TRBV10-3 and TRBJ1-1; D ambiguous. This CDR3 has 11 residues. V lost 6 bases and J lost 1, with 3 bases in between. Looked up from germline, CDR1 is ENHRY and CDR2 is SYGVKD. CDR3 region: CAIRQNTEAFF. The CDR3 DNA sequence: TGTGCCATCAGACAGAACACTGAAGCTTTCTTT.

The chain links TRBV5-1 to TRBJ1-1; 7 nucleotides agree with TRBD1. The CDR3 has 14 residues. Losses at the gene ends were 1 base for V and 6 bases for J; bases not matched to a gene: 6. Per germline, CDR1 SGHRS and CDR2 YFSETQ. CDR3 coding DNA: TGCGCCAGCAGCTTGTCCTTCACAGGGGCTGAAGCTTTCTTT. It encodes CASSLSFTGAEAFF.

This clone was found a few times. The chain joins TRBV5-1 to TRBJ1-2; 10 positions match TRBD1. The CDR3 totals 14 residues. Germline CDR1 is SGHRS and CDR2 is YFSETQ. The ends lost 4 bases at V and 6 bases at J; junction bases unmatched: 6. The CDR3 loop is CASSLGQGNNGYTF. The CDR3 DNA reads as TGCGCCAGCAGCCTGGGACAGGGGAATAATGGCTACACCTTC.

V is TRBV18 and J is TRBJ2-1, with 8 bases aligning to TRBD2. Losses at the gene ends were 6 bases for V and 8 bases for J; bases not matched to a gene: 15. CDR3 size: 16 residues. Looked up from germline, CDR1 is KGHSH and CDR2 is LQKENI. The CDR3 here is CASSAMAGGAGDEQFF. In DNA, the CDR3 is TGTGCCAGCTCTGCTATGGCGGGGGGAGCGGGCGATGAGCAGTTCTTC.

This clone was counted a single time. The chain combines TRBV9 with TRBJ2-3; 9 bases fit TRBD1. CDR3 size: 15 residues. With 2 bases clipped from V and 2 bases from J, the junction kept 3 bases outside the gene matches. Germline CDR1 reads SGDLS; CDR2 reads YYNGEE. DNA for the CDR3: TGTGCCAGCAGCGTGTGGGACAGGGCCACAGATACGCAGTATTTT. Protein sequence: CASSVWDRATDTQYF.

V gene TRBV10-2 combines with J gene TRBJ2-1, with D unresolved. V was trimmed by 1 base and J by 4 bases, leaving 14 bases between them. This CDR3 is built from 16 residues. CDR1 and CDR2 from the germline V gene are WSHSY and SAAADI. This CDR3 is CASSEFGQTSYNEQFF. CDR3 nucleotides: TGCGCCAGCAGTGAGTTTGGGCAGACGAGTTACAATGAGCAGTTCTTC.

The chain's CDR3 is CSAGPGGEDEQYF. The CDR3, as DNA: TGCAGCGCTGGACCCGGGGGTGAGGATGAGCAGTACTTC. The chain is built from TRBV29-1 and TRBJ2-7; possibly TRBD2 for D (6 bases). CDR3 size: 13 residues. Germline loops: CDR1 SQVTM, CDR2 ANQGSEA. V lost 7 bases to trimming and J lost 7 bases, with 20 bases between them.

V usage is TRBV7-9 and J usage is TRBJ1-2; 9 bases map to TRBD1. Germline CDR1 is SEHNR and CDR2 is FQNEAQ (reference sequence). J was trimmed by 5 bases and V by 4 bases; bases with no gene match: 8. The CDR3 has 15 amino acids. Here the CDR3 reads CASSSGTGPSYGYTF. CDR3 coding DNA: TGTGCCAGCAGCTCCGGGACAGGGCCATCTTATGGCTACACCTTC.

The chain is built from TRBV6-6 and TRBJ2-7; D may be TRBD2 (6 bases). The CDR3 is made up of 13 amino acids. V was cut by 4 bases and J by 5 bases, with 12 bases left in between. CDR1 MNHNY and CDR2 SVGAGI come from the germline V gene (reference sequence). Here the CDR3 reads CASSSLRLDEQYF. The DNA for the CDR3 is TGTGCCAGCAGTTCCCTCCGACTAGACGAGCAGTACTTC.

This clone was counted only a few times. At one boundary the junction diverges from the germline segment, which might be a read error. The rearrangement uses TRBV5-6 and TRBJ2-4, with 8 bases aligning to TRBD1. This CDR3 has 12 amino acids. The V gene's germline CDR1 is SGHDT and CDR2 YYEEEE. The CDR3 protein is CASSLFGDRPKF. CDR3 bases: TGTGCCAGCAGCTTGTTTGGGGACAGGCCTAAATTC.

The chain carries TRBV6-1 and TRBJ2-7; D is possibly TRBD1 (7 bases). CDR3 length: 15 amino acids. V lost 6 bases, J lost 3 bases, and 18 bases lay in between. In germline, CDR1 is MNHNS, CDR2 SASEGT. The CDR3 nucleotides read TGTGCCAGCAGAGCCGGCAGGGGGGCGCTCTACGAGCAGTACTTC. As protein: CASRAGRGALYEQYF.

As DNA, the CDR3 is TGTGCCAGCAGCCTTAGGCAGGGGAGATACGAGCAGTACTTC. As protein: CASSLRQGRYEQYF. The genes are TRBV2 and TRBJ2-7; D perhaps matches TRBD1 (6 bases). The germline V gene encodes CDR1 SNHLY and CDR2 FYNNEI. V was shortened by 6 bases and J by 4 bases, with 16 bases between the two germline ends. There are 14 residues in the CDR3.

The J gene is TRBJ2-5, the V gene TRBV18, with D perhaps TRBD1 (6 bases). The end of the DNA aligns better with TRBJ2-7, so the J call may be wrong. The CDR3 covers 14 residues. Germline loops: CDR1 KGHSH, CDR2 LQKENI. As DNA, the CDR3 is TGTGCCAGCTCACCATATCAGGGGCTGGCCGAGCAGTACTTC. This encodes CASSPYQGLAEQYF.

This clone occurred a few times. The chain employs TRBV7-2 and TRBJ1-2, with D possibly TRBD1 on 5 matching bases. The V gene's germline CDR1 is SGHTA and CDR2 FQGNSA. This CDR3 region has 14 residues. V was clipped by 5 bases and J by 7 bases, with 17 bases between them. In DNA form, the CDR3 reads TGTGCCAGCAGCCCTGGGGGGGGGATTTTTGGCTACACCTTC. This codes for CASSPGGGIFGYTF.